These 26 T cell receptor beta chains were sequenced from one sample in a study of response to subunit inactivated influenza vaccine. In TCRdb, the RT-PCR reads were re-called with MiXCR into one record per CDR3 protein. In the table there are around 760,000 distinct CDR3 sequences, approximately 15% of which are singletons. The sample was PBMCs from blood, taken less than 15 days before vaccination. The receptors shown here come from a man in his fifties or sixties who received an inactivated influenza vaccine.

The genes are TRBV5-6 and TRBJ2-3; possibly TRBD2 for D (5 bases). Germline V gene sequence: CDR1 SGHDT, CDR2 YYEEEE. Trimming cost V 1 base and J 1 base, with 10 bases left between them. The CDR3 length is 15 residues. The CDR3, as DNA: TGTGCCAGCAGCTTGCGGGGTCTGCGCACAGATACGCAGTATTTT. It codes for CASSLRGLRTDTQYF. The complete variable domain, with remaining parts taken from reference TRBV5-6 and TRBJ2-3, reads DAGVTQSPTHLIKTRGQQVTLRCSPKSGHDTVSWYQQALGQGPQFIFQYYEEEERQRGNFPDRFSGHQFPNYSSELNVNALLLGDSALYLCASSLRGLRTDTQYFGPGTRLTVL.

V gene TRBV7-8 combines with J gene TRBJ2-1; the D gene is possibly TRBD2 (5 bases). Between the trimmed V and J ends, which lost 5 bases and 10 bases, there was a span of 18 bases. CDR1 and CDR2 from the germline V gene are SGHVS and FQNEAQ. The CDR3 consists of 14 residues. The chain's CDR3 is CASSPHRESVEQFF. Here the CDR3 DNA reads TGTGCCAGCAGCCCGCATAGGGAGTCGGTAGAGCAGTTCTTC.

This clonotype appeared a few times. The chain couples TRBV20-1 to TRBJ1-2, with D perhaps matching TRBD1 (5 bases). V lost 7 bases and J lost 4, with 7 bases in between. CDR3 length: 10 amino acids. In germline, CDR1 is DFQATT, CDR2 SNEGSKA (reference sequence). The CDR3 loop reads CSGGSYGYTF. The CDR3 DNA is TGCAGTGGGGGGTCCTATGGCTACACCTTC.

The genes are TRBV5-1 and TRBJ2-2; 9 positions agree with TRBD2. CDR1 SGHRS and CDR2 YFSETQ come from the germline V gene. Germline trimming cut 4 bases from V and 0 bases from J; bases unmatched to any gene: 1. The CDR3 has 15 residues. The CDR3 loop is CASSRTSANTGELFF. CDR3 nucleotides: TGCGCCAGCAGCAGGACTAGCGCGAACACCGGGGAGCTGTTTTTT. The full variable domain, its missing parts supplied by reference TRBV5-1 and TRBJ2-2, is KAGVTQTPRYLIKTRGQQVTLSCSPISGHRSVSWYQQTPGQGLQFLFEYFSETQRNKGNFPGRFSGRQFSNSRSEMNVSTLELGDSALYLCASSRTSANTGELFFGEGSRLTVL.

The chain joins TRBV20-1 to TRBJ2-5; 7 positions match TRBD2. The CDR3 loop spans 15 amino acids. The junction had 7 bases not matched to a gene; V was cut back by 3 bases and J by 0 bases. Germline CDR1 reads DFQATT; CDR2 reads SNEGSKA (reference sequence). For the CDR3, the DNA is TGCAGTGCTAGTTCGGGACTAAGGTACCAAGAGACCCAGTACTTC. It specifies CSASSGLRYQETQYF.

The V gene is TRBV27, the J gene TRBJ1-4; 8 nucleotides align to TRBD1. Germline CDR1 is MNHEY and CDR2 is SMNVEV (reference sequence). With 5 bases clipped from V and 4 bases from J, the junction kept 6 bases outside the gene matches. The CDR3 spans 15 residues. For the CDR3, the DNA is TGTGCCAGCAGTAAACGACAGGGGTATAATGAAAAACTGTTTTTT. Translating it yields CASSKRQGYNEKLFF.

This clonotype has just one count. A much more abundant neighbour one base away suggests this may be a read error. The V gene is TRBV11-2, the J gene TRBJ2-7, with 7 positions matching TRBD1. Germline V gene data show CDR1 as SGHAT and CDR2 as FQNNGV. The CDR3 loop spans 14 amino acids. Trimming removed 6 bases from V and 3 bases from J; junction bases left unmatched: 8. The CDR3 DNA sequence: TGTGCCAGCAGATCGACAGGGAGTAGCTACGAGCAGTACTTC. It yields the protein CASRSTGSSYEQYF.

This clonotype has a handful of counts. The chain employs TRBV7-8 and TRBJ2-5; 7 nucleotides align to TRBD1. The junction had 4 bases not matched to a gene; V was cut back by 5 bases and J by 4 bases. CDR3 size: 13 residues. Germline CDR1 and CDR2: SGHVS and FQNEAQ. The CDR3 here is CASSGTAAETQYF. The CDR3 region has the DNA TGTGCCAGCAGCGGGACAGCGGCAGAGACCCAGTACTTC.

This clonotype was detected only a few times. The chain employs TRBV6-2 or TRBV6-3 and TRBJ2-6; D ambiguous. The V and J ends lost 2 bases and 1 base respectively, with 6 bases between them. Germline V gene data show CDR1 as MNHEY and CDR2 as SVGEGT. The CDR3 totals 15 residues. CDR3 in amino acids: CASSYEESGANVLTF. The CDR3 coding sequence is TGTGCCAGCAGTTACGAGGAGTCTGGGGCCAACGTCCTGACTTTC.

The V gene is TRBV21-1, the J gene TRBJ2-7. TRBV21-1 is a known pseudogene. The CDR3 extends over 12 amino acids. The CDR3: CASRRAPYEQYF. CDR3 DNA sequence: TGTGCCAGCAGACGAGCTCCCTACGAGCAGTACTTC.

The chain has TRBV29-1 and TRBJ2-2; D unclear. This CDR3 contains 13 residues. The germline CDR1 and CDR2 sequences are SQVTM and ANQGSEA. V lost 3 bases to trimming and J lost 1 base, with 6 bases between them. The DNA for the CDR3 is TGCAGCGTTGAGCCTCGGAACACCGGGGAGCTGTTTTTT. This sequence encodes CSVEPRNTGELFF.

Only a few counts were recorded for this clonotype. The chain uses TRBV27 and TRBJ2-7; D is unclear. The CDR3 runs 17 residues. The V end lost 6 bases, the J end lost 5 bases, and 26 bases lay between the germline ends. CDR1 and CDR2 (germline): MNHEY, SMNVEV (reference sequence). CDR3: CASRPIGIGLNGHEQYF. DNA for the CDR3: TGTGCCAGCAGACCGATAGGCATCGGGCTTAACGGACACGAGCAGTACTTC.

This clonotype was seen at least ten times. V and J are TRBV11-2 and TRBJ2-7, with 12 bases fitting TRBD2. Germline CDR1 is SGHAT and CDR2 is FQNNGV. This CDR3 contains 15 residues. The V and J ends lost 0 bases and 6 bases, in that order; junction bases with no gene match: 3. The CDR3 DNA reads TGTGCCAGCAGCTTAGACCTAGCGGGAGGGTTCGAGCAGTACTTC. Its translation is CASSLDLAGGFEQYF.

This clonotype occurred many times. This chain uses TRBV6-1 with TRBJ2-7; no firm D call. Germline assignment: CDR1 MNHNS and CDR2 SASEGT. The CDR3 consists of 15 residues. V was trimmed by 6 bases and J by 2 bases, leaving 17 bases between them. CDR3 protein: CASSPDLVSPYEQYF. The CDR3, as DNA: TGTGCCAGCAGCCCCGATTTGGTCAGTCCCTACGAGCAGTACTTC.

The chain joins TRBV28 to TRBJ2-2, with 9 bases fitting TRBD1. The CDR3 is made up of 16 amino acids. V shed 7 bases, J shed 6 bases, and the junction held 12 bases outside the gene matches. The germline V gene encodes CDR1 MDHEN and CDR2 SYDVKM. The CDR3 loop is CASTLPGQGWSGELFF. CDR3 nucleotides: TGTGCCAGCACATTACCGGGACAGGGTTGGTCCGGGGAGCTGTTTTTT.

The chain has TRBV30 and TRBJ2-2, with TRBD2 as a possible D gene (5 bases). Germline assignment: CDR1 GTSNPN and CDR2 SVGIG (reference sequence). The V gene lost 8 bases and the J gene lost 3 bases, with 16 bases spanning the gap. This CDR3 comprises 14 residues. CDR3 in DNA: TGTGCCGCCGTGCCAGGACTCTACACCGGGGAGCTGTTTTTT. Translating gives CAAVPGLYTGELFF. The variable domain in full, with the rest retrieved from reference TRBV30 and TRBJ2-2, is SQTIHQWPATLVQPVGSPLSLECTVEGTSNPNLYWYRQAAGRGLQLLFYSVGIGQISSEVPQNLSASRPQDRQFILSSKKLLLSDSGFYLCAAVPGLYTGELFFGEGSRLTVL.

This clonotype was recorded a few times. The chain combines TRBV7-2 with TRBJ2-5; 9 positions agree with TRBD2. CDR1 and CDR2 (germline): SGHTA, FQGNSA. The CDR3 totals 15 residues. Trimming cost V 5 bases and J 7 bases; bases outside gene matches: 11. In nucleotides, the CDR3 is TGTGCCAGCAGCGCCCCGGGACTAGCTTCAGTGACCCAGTACTTC. Translating it yields CASSAPGLASVTQYF.

This clonotype was observed a few times. This chain links TRBV14 with TRBJ2-1, with D hard to call. Trimming left V 4 bases short and J 5 bases short, with 12 bases between. There are 14 residues in the CDR3. Germline CDR1 SGHDN, CDR2 FVKESK. CDR3 region: CASSLRVADNEQFF. In nucleotides, the CDR3 is TGTGCCAGCAGCCTTCGAGTGGCTGACAATGAGCAGTTCTTC.

The CDR3 region is CASGLGAYYEQYF. CDR3 nucleotide sequence: TGTGCCAGCGGCCTTGGGGCGTATTACGAGCAGTACTTC. The chain joins TRBV28 to TRBJ2-7; D possibly corresponds to TRBD1 (5 bases). The CDR3 spans 13 residues. Per germline, CDR1 MDHEN and CDR2 SYDVKM. V gave up 8 bases and J gave up 4 bases, with 15 bases separating them.

This chain joins TRBV12-3 or TRBV12-4 and TRBJ1-6; the D is unclear. With 9 bases removed from V and 9 bases from J, the gap between germline ends came to 18 bases. The CDR3 is 14 residues long. CDR3 nucleotides: TGTGCCAGTAAGGACGGAGGGCTAGGTTCACCCCTCCACTTT. Protein sequence: CASKDGGLGSPLHF.

This clonotype has only a few counts. This sequence joins TRBV12-3 or TRBV12-4 and TRBJ1-4; no firm D call. The CDR3 extends over 11 amino acids. With 4 bases removed from V and 8 bases from J, the gap between germline ends came to 5 bases. In nucleotides, the CDR3 is TGTGCCAGCAGTTCGGTCGAAAAACTGTTTTTT. Translated: CASSSVEKLFF.

The rearrangement links TRBV5-6 to TRBJ2-4; TRBD1 is a possible D gene (6 bases). The CDR3 loop spans 18 amino acids. V was shortened by 0 bases and J by 1 base, with 17 bases between the two germline ends. Germline CDR1 reads SGHDT; CDR2 reads YYEEEE. DNA for the CDR3: TGTGCCAGCAGCTTGGCGGCCTGGGGGCTACGGGCCAAAAACATTCAGTACTTC. This codes for CASSLAAWGLRAKNIQYF.

The V gene is TRBV24-1, the J gene TRBJ1-4; D is uncertain. The CDR3 is 12 amino acids. Germline lookup yields CDR1 KGHDR and CDR2 SFDVKD. V lost 4 bases, J lost 5 bases, and 4 bases lay in between. CDR3 in amino acids: CATSDGNEKLFF. CDR3 nucleotide sequence: TGTGCCACCAGTGACGGGAATGAAAAACTGTTTTTT.

The rearrangement uses TRBV20-1 and TRBJ2-7; possible D gene TRBD1, 6 bases. V lost 5 bases and J 5 bases, leaving 16 bases between the germline ends. CDR1 DFQATT and CDR2 SNEGSKA come from the germline V gene (reference sequence). This CDR3 has 13 amino acids. The DNA for the CDR3 is TGCAGTGCTGGCAGGTGGGGGCCTAACGAGCAGTACTTC. It specifies CSAGRWGPNEQYF.

This clonotype was counted at least ten times. The chain combines TRBV29-1 with TRBJ1-5, with 7 bases fitting TRBD1. Unmatched junction bases numbered 5, after V lost 5 bases and J lost 4 bases. This CDR3 has 13 residues. CDR1 is SQVTM, CDR2 ANQGSEA, per germline. CDR3: CSVSKGANQPQHF. CDR3 sequence (DNA): TGCAGCGTTTCTAAGGGGGCGAATCAGCCCCAGCATTTT.

This clonotype has more than one count but fewer than ten. The chain is built from TRBV10-3 and TRBJ2-7, with TRBD1 as a possible D gene (5 bases). The CDR3 runs 15 residues. Germline V gene lookup returns CDR1 ENHRY and CDR2 SYGVKD. V was trimmed by 6 bases and J by 5 bases, leaving 20 bases between them. The CDR3 DNA reads TGTGCCATCAGCCCACATTCCCAGGGCGGCCACGAGCAGTACTTC. It codes for CAISPHSQGGHEQYF.